This is a list of T cell receptor beta chains from one sample in a study of cytomegalovirus exposure and HLA in healthy donors. Measured with immunoSEQ multiplex PCR; TCRdb has only the in-frame clones, and not every one. The sample comprises 200,000 or so clones, approximately 85% of which are singletons, and over 5% rests with the top ten. The source material was PBMCs. Receptors originate from a woman between 45 and 60 years old in good health and CMV-seropositive. Each CDR3 is given with its conserved first and last residue. Fields, in order: D gene, clone size, J gene, V gene, CDR3 DNA, CDR3 protein. The D gene is left open where the match is weak. Size tells how often a clone was seen (once, few, many) or the class of an expanded clone, and some rows leave it out.

NA	few	TRBJ2-3	TRBV7-9	TGTGCCAGCAGCCCAAACACAGATACGCAGTATTTT	CASSPNTDTQYF
NA	NA	TRBJ1-5	TRBV27	TGTGCCAGCAGTTTATCAGTCTATAGCAATCAGCCCCAGCATTTT	CASSLSVYSNQPQHF
TRBD1	NA	TRBJ1-1	TRBV28	TGTGCCAGCAGTCAGGGGGCAATTGTCACTGAAGCTTTCTTT	CASSQGAIVTEAFF
NA	NA	TRBJ1-1	TRBV5-5	TGTGCCAGCCGCCACAGGAGCTCAGTTTTGAACACTGAAGCTTTCTTT	CASRHRSSVLNTEAFF
NA	few	TRBJ2-6	TRBV7-9	TGTTCCAGCCAACACCTCTTAGGGGCCAACGTCCTGACTTTC	CSSQHLLGANVLTF
NA	NA	TRBJ1-4	TRBV11-2	TGTGCCAGCAGCTTAGCTTCCCAGGGTCAGGAAAAACTGTTTTTT	CASSLASQGQEKLFF
TRBD1	NA	TRBJ2-2	TRBV4-1	TGCGCCAGCTCACTTTTCTTACAGGGGCCCGGGGAGCTGTTTTTT	CASSLFLQGPGELFF
NA	NA	TRBJ2-6	TRBV6-5	TGTGCCAGCAGTCATTTCGGCTCTGGGGCCAACGTCCTGACTTTC	CASSHFGSGANVLTF
NA	NA	TRBJ2-7	TRBV5-6	TGTGCCAGCAGCACGGACGGCGGGGATTCCTACGAGCAGTACTTC	CASSTDGGDSYEQYF
NA	NA	TRBJ1-1	TRBV7-9	TGTGCCAGCAGAAGAATAGGGGACACTGAAGCTTTCTTT	CASRRIGDTEAFF
NA	NA	TRBJ2-2	TRBV27	TGTGCCAGCAGCCCCTACTTAGGCAGGCGGGAGCTGTTTTTT	CASSPYLGRRELFF
TRBD2	NA	TRBJ2-3	TRBV12-5	TGTGCTAGTCAACGGGAGGGTACGCAGTATTTT	CASQREGTQYF
NA	NA	TRBJ2-5	TRBV19	TGTGCCAGTAGTCCCGGGAGTTCGGAGACCCAGTACTTC	CASSPGSSETQYF